The 26 T cell receptor beta chains reported below all come from one sample, sequenced in a study of tissue T cells after allogeneic stem cell transplantation. Clones were sequenced by immunoSEQ multiplex PCR, and TCRdb holds only the in-frame ones, with some missing. In the table there are approximately 6,000 clones, about three quarters of which are singletons. The specimen comprised tissue from the rectum, sampled at autopsy. The source is a woman aged 18-49 years with breast cancer.

This clone has a handful of counts. The chain joins TRBV4-3 to TRBJ2-1; D might be TRBD1 or TRBD2, each matching 5 bases. Trimming shortened V by 5 bases and J by 9 bases, and 11 bases separated the two germline ends. Germline CDR1 is LGHNA and CDR2 is YSLEER. The CDR3 is 12 amino acids. The CDR3 sequence is CASSIGAGEQFF. The CDR3 DNA sequence: TGCGCCAGCAGCATCGGGGCCGGTGAGCAGTTCTTC.

The CDR3 spells CASSSLIGRDGTGELFF. CDR3 bases: TGTGCCAGCAGTTCTCTCATCGGCCGGGACGGCACCGGGGAGCTGTTTTTT. The V call is TRBV6-2 or TRBV6-3, the J call TRBJ2-2; possibly TRBD1 or TRBD2 for D (5 bases each). CDR3 length: 17 amino acids. Trimming took off 4 bases at V and 4 bases at J, with 19 bases between the two ends. Germline loops: CDR1 MNHEY, CDR2 SVGEGT.

The chain is built from TRBV18 and TRBJ1-1, with no clear D. V lost 10 bases and J 2 bases, leaving 14 bases between the germline ends. CDR3 length equals 13 residues. The germline gives CDR1 KGHSH, CDR2 LQKENI. CDR3 sequence (DNA): TGTGCCACCCTCTACTCGCGTAACACTGAAGCTTTCTTT. Its translation is CATLYSRNTEAFF.

The V call is TRBV20-1, the J call TRBJ1-1, with D unresolved. CDR1 DFQATT and CDR2 SNEGSKA come from the germline V gene (reference sequence). V dropped 6 bases and J dropped 8 bases, with 16 bases sitting between them. This CDR3 comprises 12 residues. DNA for the CDR3: TGCAGTGCCAGTGGTGTAGGGAGCGAAGCTTTCTTT. This gives the protein CSASGVGSEAFF.

V and J are TRBV21-1 and TRBJ1-1. TRBV21-1 counts as a pseudogene. CDR3 length equals 14 residues. The CDR3 DNA sequence: TGTGCCAGCAGCAAAGAGGACCGGAACACTGAAGCTTTCTTT. Encoded protein: CASSKEDRNTEAFF.

The genes are TRBV6-5 and TRBJ1-2; 8 nucleotides agree with TRBD1. CDR3 size: 14 residues. Germline V CDR1 and CDR2: MNHEY, SVGAGI. The trim removed 6 bases at V and 5 bases at J, leaving 8 bases unmatched. The CDR3 protein is CASSEGQAPYGYTF. CDR3 sequence (DNA): TGTGCCAGCAGCGAGGGACAGGCTCCTTATGGCTACACCTTC.

The chain has TRBV12-3 or TRBV12-4 and TRBJ2-7; 12 bases fit TRBD1. The CDR3 has 13 amino acids. V shed 6 bases and J 6 bases; nucleotides not matched to a gene: 3. CDR3 region: CASRGQGASEQYF. The CDR3 region has the DNA TGTGCCAGCAGGGGACAGGGGGCGTCCGAGCAGTACTTC.

This clone appeared once. The chain employs TRBV4-3 and TRBJ2-3, with D unresolved. The V gene lost 0 bases and the J gene lost 1 base, with 5 bases spanning the gap. From germline, CDR1 is LGHNA and CDR2 YSLEER. This CDR3 is built from 14 residues. The chain's CDR3 is CASSQETGTDTQYF. CDR3 sequence (DNA): TGCGCCAGCAGCCAAGAAACGGGCACAGATACGCAGTATTTT.

This clone showed up just a few times. This chain joins TRBV2 and TRBJ2-3; D not resolved. Germline CDR1 is SNHLY and CDR2 is FYNNEI. The CDR3 loop spans 11 amino acids. Trimming cost V 5 bases and J 7 bases, with 7 bases left between them. Written as DNA, the CDR3 is TGTGCCAGCAGTCCTGGCCATACGCAGTATTTT. This codes for CASSPGHTQYF.

This sequence joins TRBV25-1 and TRBJ2-1; no firm D call. CDR3 length: 11 amino acids. The germline V and J ends were trimmed by 1 base and 8 bases, with 3 bases remaining between them. CDR1 and CDR2 (germline): MGHDK, SYGVNS. CDR3 residues: CASSEFYEQFF. In DNA, the CDR3 is TGTGCCAGCAGTGAATTTTATGAGCAGTTCTTC.

This clone has a single count. The V gene is TRBV4-3, the J gene TRBJ1-4; no firm D call. The V end was cut by 8 bases, the J end by 0 bases, with 13 bases between. CDR3 size: 15 residues. The germline V gene encodes CDR1 LGHNA and CDR2 YSLEER. This chain's CDR3 is CASQGNRATNEKLFF. The CDR3, as DNA: TGCGCCAGCCAAGGGAATAGGGCAACTAATGAAAAACTGTTTTTT.

This clone was picked up a small number of times. V usage is TRBV11-2 and J usage is TRBJ2-3; weak D call: TRBD2 (7 bases). V was shortened by 5 bases and J by 4 bases, with 13 bases between the two germline ends. CDR1 and CDR2 from the germline V gene are SGHAT and FQNNGV. There are 14 residues in the CDR3. The CDR3 here is CASSETGGPDTQYF. In DNA, the CDR3 is TGTGCCAGCAGCGAAACGGGGGGCCCAGATACGCAGTATTTT.

This chain links TRBV5-7 with TRBJ1-2; TRBD1 is a possible D gene (6 bases). TRBV5-7 carries the ORF label, with uncertain function. V lost 0 bases and J 4 bases, leaving 10 bases between the germline ends. CDR3 length equals 14 residues. CDR3 nucleotide sequence: TGTGCCAGCAGCTTGGGGGGGCTATTCTATGGCTACACCTTC. This encodes CASSLGGLFYGYTF.

The J gene is TRBJ2-4, the V gene TRBV2; no clear D. The CDR3 runs to 16 residues. Germline V CDR1 and CDR2: SNHLY, FYNNEI. Trimming shortened V by 4 bases and J by 0 bases, and 13 bases separated the two germline ends. The CDR3 loop is CASSVRYLLAKNIQYF. The CDR3 nucleotides read TGTGCCAGCAGTGTACGGTACCTCTTAGCCAAAAACATTCAGTACTTC.

The chain couples TRBV29-1 to TRBJ1-1; D remains ambiguous. CDR1 is SQVTM, CDR2 ANQGSEA, per germline. This CDR3 is built from 12 residues. V was trimmed by 4 bases and J by 6 bases, leaving 12 bases between them. CDR3 loop: CSVGEGTAEAFF. As DNA, the CDR3 is TGCAGCGTTGGGGAGGGTACGGCTGAAGCTTTCTTT.

This clone was seen a few times. This chain connects TRBV7-9 to TRBJ1-2; D is uncertain. CDR3 size: 12 residues. Between the trimmed V and J ends, which lost 3 bases and 8 bases, there was a span of 10 bases. Looked up from germline, CDR1 is SEHNR and CDR2 is FQNEAQ (reference sequence). The CDR3 reads CASSFWGGGYTF. For the CDR3, the DNA is TGTGCCAGCAGCTTCTGGGGTGGCGGCTACACCTTC.

This chain joins TRBV30 and TRBJ1-4; the D is unclear. Trimming took 2 bases from V and 10 from J, leaving 11 bases between them. This CDR3 comprises 12 residues. Per the germline V gene, CDR1 is GTSNPN and CDR2 is SVGIG (reference sequence). CDR3 sequence (DNA): TGTGCCTGGAGTCCCGAGGTTGGAAAACTGTTTTTT. Encoded protein: CAWSPEVGKLFF.

The V and J genes are TRBV30 and TRBJ2-3, with 7 nucleotides matching TRBD2. CDR1 is GTSNPN and CDR2 is SVGIG in the germline V gene (reference sequence). The J segment lost 5 bases and the V segment lost 4 bases, leaving 15 bases of the junction unmatched. The CDR3 runs 16 residues. The CDR3 nucleotides are TGTGCCTGGACCTCTCCTTGGGCGGGAGAGATAGATACGCAGTATTTT. Its protein product is CAWTSPWAGEIDTQYF.

This sequence joins TRBV7-2 and TRBJ2-3; TRBD1 is a possible D gene (6 bases). Trimming took off 1 base at V and 0 bases at J, with 14 bases between the two ends. The CDR3 has 17 residues. Germline V gene lookup returns CDR1 SGHTA and CDR2 FQGNSA. The CDR3, as DNA: TGTGCCAGCAGCTTAGGCTCCCCCGGACAGAGCACAGATACGCAGTATTTT. It encodes CASSLGSPGQSTDTQYF.

The chain carries TRBV5-1 and TRBJ1-4; D uncertain. The V end was cut by 0 bases, the J end by 4 bases, with 10 bases between. This CDR3 region has 15 residues. Germline V gene lookup returns CDR1 SGHRS and CDR2 YFSETQ. CDR3 nucleotides: TGCGCCAGCAGCTTGGTGGACTCTAGTAATGAAAAACTGTTTTTT. This encodes CASSLVDSSNEKLFF.

This clone was observed once. This chain links TRBV7-2 with TRBJ1-4; D is undetermined. The CDR3 spans 14 residues. With 1 base removed from V and 8 bases from J, the gap between germline ends came to 11 bases. Germline assignment: CDR1 SGHTA and CDR2 FQGNSA. CDR3 nucleotide sequence: TGTGCCAGCAGCTTAGGGCCCCACAACGAAAAACTGTTTTTT. It yields the protein CASSLGPHNEKLFF.

The chain recombines TRBV14 with TRBJ1-3, with no clear D. The CDR3 consists of 16 residues. CDR1 and CDR2 from the germline V gene are SGHDN and FVKESK. The V end was cut by 5 bases, the J end by 4 bases, with 18 bases between. Written as DNA, the CDR3 is TGTGCCAGCAGCTTCGGCCTACGTGGAGCCGGAAACACCATATATTTT. This translates into CASSFGLRGAGNTIYF.

The gene calls are TRBV27 and TRBJ1-5; 8 bases align to TRBD1. CDR3 length: 14 residues. V gave up 5 bases and J gave up 4 bases; unmatched junction bases: 4. The germline V gene encodes CDR1 MNHEY and CDR2 SMNVEV (reference sequence). CDR3 in DNA: TGTGCCAGCAGTCAGGGACAGGCGAATCAGCCCCAGCATTTT. Residues: CASSQGQANQPQHF.

V gene TRBV6-2 or TRBV6-3 combines with J gene TRBJ1-6; the D gene is possibly TRBD1 (5 bases). Trimming took 2 bases from V and 9 from J, leaving 8 bases between them. There are 13 residues in the CDR3. In germline, CDR1 is MNHEY, CDR2 SVGEGT. The CDR3 DNA is TGTGCCAGCAGTTACAGGGGCGGTTCACCCCTCCACTTT. Its translation is CASSYRGGSPLHF.

The rearrangement uses TRBV2 and TRBJ2-3; the match to TRBD2 covers 8 bases. This CDR3 comprises 14 residues. Germline-derived CDR1 and CDR2 are SNHLY and FYNNEI. V trimming: 7 bases; J trimming: 2 bases; junction bases outside the gene matches: 5. CDR3 DNA: TGTGCCAGCATAGCGCGGGGGGTCACAGATACGCAGTATTTT. Protein sequence: CASIARGVTDTQYF.

This clone was seen a single time. The chain carries TRBV7-2 and TRBJ2-5; TRBD2 is a possible D gene (7 bases). There are 16 residues in the CDR3. V was trimmed by 8 bases and J by 4 bases, leaving 23 bases between them. CDR1 SGHTA and CDR2 FQGNSA come from the germline V gene. CDR3 in amino acids: CASQGRAGLEGETQYF. The CDR3 nucleotides read TGTGCCAGCCAGGGGAGGGCGGGGCTGGAGGGAGAGACCCAGTACTTC.